This T cell receptor beta chain originates from a study of blood T cells in healthy people across ages. Only one count was recorded for this clonotype. The antigen is not known. A second PCR, run for 7 to 11 cycles, used a sample-barcoded 5' primer plus a J-beta primer mix. Every individual sample yielded 3 million or more paired-end reads (each containing CDR3). TCRdb re-analysed the 5' RACE reads in MiXCR, keeping a single row per CDR3 protein. The sample records about 780,000 distinct CDR3 sequences, 35% to 60% being singletons. Broader study findings: Naive CD4+ cell counts and diversity both ran higher in long-lived than in aged donors. Per million T cells, the diversity of TCR beta decreased roughly linearly as age advanced.

The sample taken for sequencing was blood. This TCR was sampled from a man at least 80 years old in good health.

CDR3 coding DNA: TGTGCCAGCAGATTGGACCCTAGTTCTAACACCGGGGAGCTGTTTTTT. Translated, it gives CASRLDPSSNTGELFF. The chain is built from TRBV6-5 and TRBJ2-2; D remains ambiguous. The CDR3 is 16 amino acids. CDR1 and CDR2 from the germline V gene are MNHEY and SVGAGI. Trimming removed 6 bases at V and 2 bases at J, with 16 bases between.